The rows below give T cell receptor beta chains drawn from one sample of a study of blood T cell repertoires in COVID-19. Sequenced by immunoSEQ multiplex PCR; TCRdb stores in-frame clones only, minus some. The sample has 200,000 to 250,000 clones; roughly 84% are singletons. The material sequenced was PBMCs or T cells enriched from blood (not recorded which). The receptors were sampled from a woman aged 35 to 49 who had recovered from COVID-19. The CDR3 runs from the conserved cysteine through the conserved F or W. A D gene is named only where the DNA matches it firmly. Some rows have no size entry. The others give once, few or many, or a class for an expanded clone.

v_gene: TRBV20-1
j_gene: TRBJ1-2
abundance: -
d_gene: -
CDR3nt: TGCAGTGTCCGCCTCGCGGGTGGCTACACCTTC
CDR3aa: CSVRLAGGYTF

v_gene: TRBV2
j_gene: TRBJ1-2
abundance: -
d_gene: -
CDR3nt: TGTGCCAGCAGTGAGGGCAGGGGATTC
CDR3aa: CASSEGRGF

v_gene: TRBV28
j_gene: TRBJ1-1
abundance: -
d_gene: -
CDR3nt: TGTGCCAGCACCAACAGGGAAGGAGGTAGTTGGACTGAAGCTTTCTTT
CDR3aa: CASTNREGGSWTEAFF

v_gene: TRBV29-1
j_gene: TRBJ2-3
abundance: -
d_gene: TRBD2
CDR3nt: TGCAGCGTTGAATTTCTAGCGGATATTAGCACAGATACGCAGTATTTT
CDR3aa: CSVEFLADISTDTQYF

v_gene: TRBV7-2
j_gene: TRBJ2-3
abundance: -
d_gene: -
CDR3nt: TGTGCCAGCAGCGCCAGGGTAGGGGATACGCAGTATTTT
CDR3aa: CASSARVGDTQYF

v_gene: TRBV5-5
j_gene: TRBJ1-3
abundance: -
d_gene: -
CDR3nt: TGTGCCAGCACCCCGGGTTCTGGAAACACCATATATTTT
CDR3aa: CASTPGSGNTIYF

v_gene: TRBV19
j_gene: TRBJ1-1
abundance: -
d_gene: TRBD1
CDR3nt: TGTGCCACGACAGACAGGGGAAGGGGGTACACTGAAGCTTTCTTT
CDR3aa: CATTDRGRGYTEAFF

v_gene: TRBV30
j_gene: TRBJ1-4
abundance: once
d_gene: -
CDR3nt: TGTGCCTGGAGTGGGGGGCCGGGTGAAAAACTGTTTTTT
CDR3aa: CAWSGGPGEKLFF

v_gene: TRBV28
j_gene: TRBJ2-7
abundance: -
d_gene: -
CDR3nt: TGTGCCAGCAGCTCGGCGGGACAGACGTACGAGCAGTACTTC
CDR3aa: CASSSAGQTYEQYF

v_gene: TRBV5-4
j_gene: TRBJ2-7
abundance: -
d_gene: TRBD2
CDR3nt: TGTGCCAGCAGCTTGGTAGCGGGAGTCCCCTACGAGCAGTACTTC
CDR3aa: CASSLVAGVPYEQYF

v_gene: TRBV5-1
j_gene: TRBJ2-7
abundance: -
d_gene: TRBD2
CDR3nt: TGCGCCAGCAGCTTTGCGCCTAGCGGGAGGGTAACTGACTACGAGCAGTACTTC
CDR3aa: CASSFAPSGRVTDYEQYF

v_gene: TRBV4-2
j_gene: TRBJ1-1
abundance: -
d_gene: -
CDR3nt: TGTGCCAGCAGCCAATGGGATCGCCTTTTGCGGGGGGCGTGGAACACTGAAGCTTTCTTT
CDR3aa: CASSQWDRLLRGAWNTEAFF

v_gene: TRBV10-1
j_gene: TRBJ2-7
abundance: -
d_gene: TRBD1
CDR3nt: TGCGCCAGCAGTCCCCGGGACAGGGCCCCTCACGAGCAGTACTTC
CDR3aa: CASSPRDRAPHEQYF

v_gene: TRBV11-2
j_gene: TRBJ1-1
abundance: -
d_gene: TRBD1
CDR3nt: TGTGCCAGCAGCTCACTCAGGGGGTCGTGGTCTGAAGCTTTCTTT
CDR3aa: CASSSLRGSWSEAFF

v_gene: TRBV7-2
j_gene: TRBJ2-5
abundance: -
d_gene: -
CDR3nt: TGTGCCAGCAGCTTAACAGCTCTGGAGACCCAGTACTTC
CDR3aa: CASSLTALETQYF

v_gene: TRBV27
j_gene: TRBJ1-4
abundance: once
d_gene: -
CDR3nt: TGTGCCAGCAGCCCCGCCGACAGGAAAGGAAAACTGTTTTTT
CDR3aa: CASSPADRKGKLFF

v_gene: TRBV7-9
j_gene: TRBJ2-7
abundance: -
d_gene: TRBD1
CDR3nt: TGTGCCAGCAGCGCAAGTTCGACAGGGGCCCACGAGCAGTACTTC
CDR3aa: CASSASSTGAHEQYF

v_gene: TRBV11-3
j_gene: TRBJ2-1
abundance: -
d_gene: -
CDR3nt: TGTGCCAGCAGCTTCCGACAGTCGACGTTCTACAATGAGCAGTTCTTC
CDR3aa: CASSFRQSTFYNEQFF

v_gene: TRBV12-3/TRBV12-4
j_gene: TRBJ1-2
abundance: few
d_gene: TRBD1
CDR3nt: TGTGCCAGCAGTTTGGGACAGGACTATGGCTACACCTTC
CDR3aa: CASSLGQDYGYTF

v_gene: TRBV5-6
j_gene: TRBJ2-7
abundance: -
d_gene: -
CDR3nt: TGTGCCAGCAGCACCGGGATCTCCTACGAGCAGTACTTC
CDR3aa: CASSTGISYEQYF

v_gene: TRBV24-1
j_gene: TRBJ1-6
abundance: -
d_gene: -
CDR3nt: TGTGCCACCACAGGGTTAAAGGAGCTGGGTTCACCCCTCCACTTT
CDR3aa: CATTGLKELGSPLHF

v_gene: TRBV10-3
j_gene: TRBJ2-1
abundance: -
d_gene: TRBD2
CDR3nt: TGTGCCATCAGTAACCCCTCCCGGGGACTAAGCAATGAGCAGTTCTTC
CDR3aa: CAISNPSRGLSNEQFF